Listed here is a single T cell receptor (beta chain). The antigen is unknown. The data belong to a study of shared clonotypes between healthy human individuals. Findings of the study overall: Clonotypes which were not shared had lower generation probabilities than clonotypes that all four donors shared. The study's rarefaction showed incomplete sorted-subset sequencing despite large depth. Relative to memory subsets, naive subsets generally showed larger estimated richness.

CD8 cells classed as naive were CD45RO-negative and positively selected for CCR7, excluding terminally differentiated effector memory CD45RA+ cells. None of the donors, who were healthy HIV-negative adults, had recently had acute infections or vaccinations. Sequenced by immunoSEQ multiplex PCR; TCRdb stores in-frame clones only, minus some. The profile covers approximately 1.9 million clones, with about 94% appearing a single time and over 1.5% taken by the ten largest. Germline V gene data show CDR1 as PRHDT and CDR2 as FYEKMQ (reference sequence). V was pared by 5 bases and J by 5 bases, with 14 bases of the junction left unmatched. The CDR3 spans 16 residues.

Sequencing input: naive CD8+ T cells from PBMCs. The gene calls are TRBV13 and TRBJ2-7, with 8 bases matching TRBD1. This receptor was taken from a man younger than 35 in good health. Some clones in this sample may be carry-over from other donors' samples. Here the CDR3 reads CASSQSVGRGRDEQYF. In DNA form, the CDR3 reads TGTGCCAGCAGCCAGAGTGTTGGCAGGGGGCGCGACGAGCAGTACTTC.